These 6 T cell receptor beta chains share one sample of origin, sequenced in a study of shared clonotypes between healthy human individuals. The table came from immunoSEQ multiplex PCR; TCRdb's copy has only in-frame clones and leaves some out. The table has some 980,000 clones, 60% to 85% seen once. Sequences were obtained from memory CD4+ T cells sorted from blood. This sample's subset: CD45RA-negative fraction. These receptors were taken from a man aged 18 to 29 in good health.

J is TRBJ1-1 and V is TRBV11-2; the match to TRBD1 covers 7 bases. Germline V gene lookup returns CDR1 SGHAT and CDR2 FQNNGV. V trimming: 1 base; J trimming: 6 bases; junction bases outside the gene matches: 5. The CDR3 consists of 14 residues. CDR3 amino acids: CASSLANRGAEAFF. DNA of the CDR3: TGTGCCAGCAGCTTAGCCAACAGGGGCGCTGAAGCTTTCTTT.

The chain recombines TRBV7-9 with TRBJ2-1; D perhaps matches TRBD2 (6 bases). V was shortened by 0 bases and J by 3 bases, with 9 bases between the two germline ends. The germline gives CDR1 SEHNR, CDR2 FQNEAQ (reference sequence). CDR3 length equals 15 residues. This CDR3 is CASSLAGGHYNEQFF. The CDR3 bases are TGTGCCAGCAGCTTAGCGGGAGGCCACTACAATGAGCAGTTCTTC.

Remarks on this clone: A junction end diverges from the germline sequence, so it may reflect a read error. The chain uses TRBV7-7 and TRBJ2-5; D not resolved. Germline V gene lookup returns CDR1 SSHAT and CDR2 FNYEAQ (reference sequence). This CDR3 has 15 amino acids. DNA of the CDR3: TGTGCTAGCAGCTCTTCGGGCCCGTCGCAAGAGACCCAGTACTTC. It encodes CASSSSGPSQETQYF.

This clone was detected once. V usage is TRBV10-3 and J usage is TRBJ1-2; 11 nucleotides agree with TRBD1. Looked up from germline, CDR1 is ENHRY and CDR2 is SYGVKD. Unmatched junction bases numbered 17, after V lost 10 bases and J lost 1 base. This CDR3 spans 18 amino acids. The DNA for the CDR3 is TGTGCCACGAGGGATTCCGGGACAGGGGGGGAATTTAACTATGGCTACACCTTC. Its translation is CATRDSGTGGEFNYGYTF.

The table lists this clone with a few counts. This sequence joins TRBV7-2 and TRBJ2-2, with TRBD1 matching 11 bases. The CDR3 spans 16 residues. The germline V gene encodes CDR1 SGHTA and CDR2 FQGNSA. V trimming: 6 bases; J trimming: 4 bases; junction bases outside the gene matches: 7. This chain's CDR3 is CASRAGTGGFTGELFF. Here the CDR3 DNA reads TGTGCCAGCAGAGCCGGGACAGGGGGATTCACCGGGGAGCTGTTTTTT.

CDR3 bases: TGCGCCAGCAGTTCGGCAGGGGCCCCCTACAATGAGCAGTTCTTC. This gives the protein CASSSAGAPYNEQFF. V is TRBV5-1 and J is TRBJ2-1; the D gene is possibly TRBD1 (6 bases). The V end was cut by 5 bases, the J end by 2 bases, with 14 bases between. The CDR3 contains 15 residues. CDR1 SGHRS and CDR2 YFSETQ come from the germline V gene.